This T cell receptor (beta chain) was sequenced in a study of cytomegalovirus exposure and HLA in healthy donors. In the case of this clone: Its cognate antigen is unknown.

With 3 bases clipped from V and 1 base from J, the junction kept 5 bases outside the gene matches. Germline V gives CDR1 ENHRY, CDR2 SYGVKD. The CDR3 consists of 15 residues. The PCR contained 60 Vbeta and 13 Jbeta primers. Original processing notes: About 83 million unique TCR beta chains, about 12 million shared, were counted in a later analysis. Using immunoSEQ multiplex PCR, the repertoire was profiled, and TCRdb retains in-frame clones only, with some absent. That table furnishes V, J and clone size, whereas the DNA furnished D and trimming. The sample yields approximately 100,000 clones, about 70% seen once. Study-wide results and caveats: The CMV antigen specificity of a few CMV-associated chains was confirmed through in vitro analysis. In an earlier analysis, most TCR beta V segments were productive about 87% or about 30% of the time.

The donors gave bone marrow, and they were healthy. The sequence was obtained from a man aged 45-60 years in good health and CMV-seropositive. The sample was PBMCs. The chain recombines TRBV10-3 with TRBJ2-7; 8 bases line up with TRBD2. CDR3 sequence (DNA): TGTGCCATCAGTGACTTAGCGGGGACATCCTACGAGCAGTACTTC. Residues: CAISDLAGTSYEQYF.